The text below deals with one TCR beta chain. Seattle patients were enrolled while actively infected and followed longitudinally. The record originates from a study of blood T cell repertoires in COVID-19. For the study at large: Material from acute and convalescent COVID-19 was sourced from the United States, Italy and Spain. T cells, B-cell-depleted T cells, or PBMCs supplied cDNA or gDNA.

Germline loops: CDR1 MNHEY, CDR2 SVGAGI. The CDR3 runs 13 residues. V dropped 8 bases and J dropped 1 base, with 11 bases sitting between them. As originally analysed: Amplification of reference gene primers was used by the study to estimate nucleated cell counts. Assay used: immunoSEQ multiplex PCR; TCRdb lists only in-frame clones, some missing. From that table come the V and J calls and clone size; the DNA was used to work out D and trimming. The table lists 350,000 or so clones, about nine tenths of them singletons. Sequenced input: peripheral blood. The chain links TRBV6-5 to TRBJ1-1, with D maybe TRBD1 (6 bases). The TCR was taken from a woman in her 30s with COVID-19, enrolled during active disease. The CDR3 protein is CASATTGNTEAFF. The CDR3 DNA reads TGTGCCAGCGCCACGACAGGGAACACTGAAGCTTTCTTT.